This T cell receptor beta chain was profiled in a study of blood T cell repertoires in COVID-19. The wider study: Sites in the United States, Italy and Spain provided acute and convalescent COVID-19 samples.

Measured with immunoSEQ multiplex PCR; TCRdb has only the in-frame clones, and not every one. The profile shows approximately 150,000 clones, around 83% of them singletons. The clonotype was recovered from a human donor with acute or convalescent COVID-19. The donor label of this sample is uncertain. The sample comprised peripheral blood.

The CDR3 DNA reads TGTGCCAGCAGCCGCGCGGGGTATACGCAGTATTTT. Protein product: CASSRAGYTQYF. The chain employs TRBV7-2 and TRBJ2-3; the D gene is possibly TRBD2 (6 bases). The length of the CDR3 is 12 residues. Germline V gene lookup returns CDR1 SGHTA and CDR2 FQGNSA. Trimming shortened V by 5 bases and J by 7 bases, and 10 bases separated the two germline ends.